The T cell receptor (beta chain) under discussion was sequenced for a study of shared clonotypes between healthy human individuals. Sequencing was performed with immunoSEQ multiplex PCR; in TCRdb, only in-frame clones are kept and a portion is missing. The sample consists of more than 900,000 clones, approximately 80% of them appearing once. The CDR3 extends over 14 amino acids. Germline assignment: CDR1 MNHEY and CDR2 SMNVEV (reference sequence). V gave up 6 bases and J gave up 3 bases, with 12 bases separating them. This clonotype was sampled from a man younger than 30 in good health. Some clones in this sample may be carry-over from other donors' samples. The sample taken for sequencing was memory CD4+ T cells from PBMCs. Subset in this sample: CD45RA-negative fraction. The chain employs TRBV27 and TRBJ2-1; tentatively, D is TRBD2 (6 bases). The CDR3 loop reads CASRGAGFYNEQFF. DNA for the CDR3: TGTGCCAGCAGGGGTGCGGGGTTCTACAATGAGCAGTTCTTC.